Here is one T cell receptor beta chain with its context. What it binds is unknown. The primer mix had 60 Vbeta and 13 Jbeta primers. Assay: immunoSEQ multiplex PCR; the TCRdb copy retains only in-frame clones and omits some. The repertoire includes nearly 110,000 clones, around 76% of them detected once, and about 2.5% sits in the top ten. This entry belongs to a study of cytomegalovirus exposure and HLA in healthy donors. Deletions cut 3 bases from V and 0 bases from J, with 11 bases between. The length of the CDR3 is 15 residues. CDR1 is SGHRS, CDR2 YFSETQ, per germline. Overall study results and limits: Certain sequence variants were highly shared and formed a cluster, and this cluster was likely a sequencing artifact. Analysis was carried out at a later point, and it linked a missense DCLRE1C variant to TCR beta V- and J-gene trimming.

It was healthy bone marrow donors who served as donors. This clonotype was obtained from a man aged 18 to 29 in good health and CMV-seronegative. Input material: PBMCs. The chain is built from TRBV5-1 and TRBJ2-3; weak D call: TRBD2 (5 bases). The CDR3 spells CASSSGISSTDTQYF. The CDR3 nucleotides read TGCGCCAGCAGCTCCGGGATCTCTAGCACAGATACGCAGTATTTT. Looking up the rest from reference TRBV5-1 and TRBJ2-3 gives the full variable domain: KAGVTQTPRYLIKTRGQQVTLSCSPISGHRSVSWYQQTPGQGLQFLFEYFSETQRNKGNFPGRFSGRQFSNSRSEMNVSTLELGDSALYLCASSSGISSTDTQYFGPGTRLTVL.